This entry describes one TCR beta chain. The sample belongs to a study of blood T cell repertoires in COVID-19. Overall study context: The United States, Italy and Spain provided the acute and convalescent COVID-19 samples. Sample material is recorded as cDNA or gDNA derived from T cells, B-cell-depleted T cells, or PBMCs.

As originally analysed: The authors estimated nucleated cell counts from reference gene primer amplification. Assay used: immunoSEQ multiplex PCR; TCRdb lists only in-frame clones, some missing. That table furnishes V, J and clone size, whereas the DNA furnished D and trimming. The sample carries around 250,000 clones, approximately 85% recorded once. V lost 0 bases and J 2 bases, leaving 8 bases between the germline ends. The CDR3 consists of 14 residues. CDR1 SEHNR and CDR2 FQNEAQ come from the germline V gene (reference sequence). This receptor was obtained from a man in his fifties or sixties with active or convalescent COVID-19. Sequences were obtained from peripheral blood. The chain recombines TRBV7-9 with TRBJ2-7; D gene ambiguous. This CDR3 is CASSLAAGAYEQYF. CDR3 DNA sequence: TGTGCCAGCAGCTTAGCAGCCGGAGCCTACGAGCAGTACTTC.